A selection of T cell receptor beta chains follows, all from one sample in a study of identical twins. TCRdb passed the 5' RACE reads through MiXCR, listing each CDR3 protein once. The sample consists of more than 1.5 million distinct CDR3 sequences, more than 30% of them appearing once. Specimen: cord blood. These receptors all stem from a newborn girl in good health. Both conserved end residues are part of each CDR3. The D gene is left open where the match is weak. Clone size is stated in some rows and not others, as once, few, many or a class when expanded.

J gene	V gene	clone size	D gene	CDR3 DNA	CDR3 protein
TRBJ2-1	TRBV12-3/TRBV12-4	few	TRBD2	TGTGCCAGCAGTTTATCCGCGGCTAGCGGGAGGGGGAGCTCCTACAATGAGCAGTTCTTC	CASSLSAASGRGSSYNEQFF
TRBJ1-2	TRBV29-1	many	-	TGCAGCGTTGACCGGGACAACCCTTTTGGCTACACCTTC	CSVDRDNPFGYTF
TRBJ1-5	TRBV20-1	-	TRBD1	TGCAGTGCTAGAAGCTTCAGGGGGCGCTTGATGGGCAATCAGCCCCAGCATTTT	CSARSFRGRLMGNQPQHF
TRBJ2-4	TRBV12-3/TRBV12-4	few	-	TGTGCCAGCAGTTTTAGTACGGACGGCTGGCGAGACTTC	CASSFSTDGWRDF
TRBJ2-7	TRBV2	-	TRBD1	TGTGCCAGCAGAGCCGGGACAGAAGCCTACGAGCAGTACTTC	CASRAGTEAYEQYF
TRBJ2-7	TRBV5-1	many	TRBD1	TGCGCCAGCAGCTTTGACCTACTCCGGGACAGGGGGTCCTACGAGCAGTACTTC	CASSFDLLRDRGSYEQYF
TRBJ1-5	TRBV24-1	-	-	TGTGCCACCTTTGCACCGTCCATTATCAATCAGCCCCAGCATTTT	CATFAPSIINQPQHF
TRBJ2-1	TRBV6-5	-	TRBD1	TGTGCCAGCAGCCTCCGGGGACAGGGACGGTACAATGAGCAGTTCTTC	CASSLRGQGRYNEQFF
TRBJ2-1	TRBV5-4	few	-	TGTGCCAGCAGCCTGTACCGGGTCTCAAAACCGGGGTACAATGAGCAGTTCTTC	CASSLYRVSKPGYNEQFF
TRBJ2-4	TRBV2	-	-	TGTGCCAGCAATGAAGACCTTCCGGACATTCAGTACTTC	CASNEDLPDIQYF
TRBJ2-2	TRBV28	-	-	TGTGCCAGCAGTTGGGCGGCTACCGGGGAGCTGTTTTTT	CASSWAATGELFF
TRBJ1-5	TRBV20-1	few	-	TGCAGTGGCAGGGGCAGCCGCAATCAGCCCCAGCATTTT	CSGRGSRNQPQHF
TRBJ2-1	TRBV20-1	-	-	TGCAGTGCTATTTCCCCCGACTACAATGAGCAGTTCTTC	CSAISPDYNEQFF
TRBJ2-7	TRBV20-1	-	-	TGCAGTGCTAGAGATTTCGCCCGGGGCTCCTACGAGCAGTACTTC	CSARDFARGSYEQYF
TRBJ2-2	TRBV28	few	-	TGTGCCAGCAGTTTTCAGCTTACCGGGGAGCTGTTTTTT	CASSFQLTGELFF
TRBJ2-5	TRBV20-1	few	-	TGCAGTGCTCAGCCTGACCGGGGGAACCAAGAGACCCAGTACTTC	CSAQPDRGNQETQYF
TRBJ2-2	TRBV6-2/TRBV6-3	few	-	TGTGCCAGCAGTTACAGGGAAAAGACCGGGGAGCTGTTTTTT	CASSYREKTGELFF
TRBJ1-2	TRBV5-1	few	-	TGCGCCAGCAGCTTAGATAACAGGGCGGGGGGCTACACCTTC	CASSLDNRAGGYTF
TRBJ2-3	TRBV14	few	TRBD2	TGTGCCAGCAGCCAAGGCCGCGAGCGGGATCTAGGCACAGATACGCAGTATTTT	CASSQGRERDLGTDTQYF
TRBJ2-3	TRBV3-1	few	-	TGTGCCAGCAGCCATCCCAAACTAGCCGCTAGCACAGATACGCAGTATTTT	CASSHPKLAASTDTQYF
TRBJ1-2	TRBV7-9	-	-	TGTGCCAGCAGCTTAGTCCTGGGCAGACATACTAACTATGGCTACACCTTC	CASSLVLGRHTNYGYTF
TRBJ2-1	TRBV6-6	few	TRBD1	TGTGCCAGCAGTTTGACACCGGGACAGGGAAGCAATGAGCAGTTCTTC	CASSLTPGQGSNEQFF
TRBJ2-2	TRBV20-1	-	TRBD2	TGCAGTGCTAGCCTAGCGGGGGGCCCGAACACCGGGGAGCTGTTTTTT	CSASLAGGPNTGELFF
TRBJ2-7	TRBV2	-	TRBD2	TGTGCCAGCAGTGAAACTAGCGGGAGATACGAGCAGTACTTC	CASSETSGRYEQYF
TRBJ2-5	TRBV5-1	-	-	TGCGCCAGCAGCTTGGCCGATGGGGGGCGAGAGACCCAGTACTTC	CASSLADGGRETQYF
TRBJ2-7	TRBV5-1	few	TRBD1	TGCGCCAGCAGGCTCCGGGACAGGGTCGAGCAGTACTTC	CASRLRDRVEQYF
TRBJ1-2	TRBV6-1	-	TRBD1	TGTGCCAGCACTTGGACAGGGGGCGACTATGGCTACACCTTC	CASTWTGGDYGYTF
TRBJ1-2	TRBV7-2	few	-	TGTGCCAGCAGCTTAGTTCAAGTAGAAGGCTACACCTTC	CASSLVQVEGYTF
TRBJ1-5	TRBV5-1	few	-	TGCGCCAGCAGCTTAATTTACAATCAGCCCCAGCATTTT	CASSLIYNQPQHF
TRBJ2-1	TRBV7-9	-	-	TGTGCCAGCAGCCCCGGGAAAAGCTCCTACAATGAGCAGTTCTTC	CASSPGKSSYNEQFF
TRBJ2-3	TRBV4-2	many	TRBD2	TGTGCCAGCAGCCAAGAAGTCGGGGAGGGAGAAACAGATACGCAGTATTTT	CASSQEVGEGETDTQYF
TRBJ1-1	TRBV12-3/TRBV12-4	-	TRBD1	TGTGCCAGCACTCCCAAGACAGGGTATGGGACTGAAGCTTTCTTT	CASTPKTGYGTEAFF
TRBJ1-2	TRBV29-1	-	-	TGCAGCGTGGGGACACGTTTTTCTAACTATGGCTACACCTTC	CSVGTRFSNYGYTF
TRBJ2-1	TRBV5-6	-	TRBD2	TGTGCCAGCAGCTCATATCTAGCGGGAGTCCCAGGATACAATGAGCAGTTCTTC	CASSSYLAGVPGYNEQFF
TRBJ2-7	TRBV20-1	few	-	TGCAGTGCTAGTGAGGGGGTGAGGTACTACGAGCAGTACTTC	CSASEGVRYYEQYF
TRBJ2-7	TRBV20-1	-	-	TGCAGTGCTACCCAGCCCACTATCTCCTACGAGCAGTACTTC	CSATQPTISYEQYF
TRBJ2-1	TRBV9	few	-	TGTGCCAGCAGCGCCGTATCATTCTCCTACAATGAGCAGTTCTTC	CASSAVSFSYNEQFF
TRBJ2-5	TRBV6-1	few	-	TGTGCCAGCAGTGAACGGCTTGACCATGAGCAGTACTTC	CASSERLDHEQYF
TRBJ2-7	TRBV6-2/TRBV6-3	few	TRBD2	TGTGCCAGCACCCCACTAGCGGGAGATTGGGAGCAGTACTTC	CASTPLAGDWEQYF
TRBJ1-5	TRBV19	few	TRBD1	TGTGCCAGTAGTATACCGACAGGGACTCAGCCCCAGCATTTT	CASSIPTGTQPQHF
TRBJ2-5	TRBV6-2/TRBV6-3	-	-	TGTGCCAGCAGTCACGGAGGGACTGGTGTACGGGAGCAGTACTTC	CASSHGGTGVREQYF
TRBJ1-6	TRBV5-5	-	-	TGTGCCAGCAGCCACATCACCAATTCACCCCTCCACTTT	CASSHITNSPLHF
TRBJ1-5	TRBV5-6	-	TRBD1	TGTGCCAGCAGCCGGACAGGAACTAGCAATCAGCCCCAGCATTTT	CASSRTGTSNQPQHF
TRBJ1-4	TRBV27	-	-	TGTGCCAGCAGTGGATTCAGGGCCCCGGGTGAAAAACTGTTTTTT	CASSGFRAPGEKLFF
TRBJ1-2	TRBV7-9	-	-	TGTGCCAGCAGCTCCCAGAACCATGGCTACACCTTC	CASSSQNHGYTF
TRBJ2-7	TRBV10-3	-	-	TGTGCCATCGGGAACCGCTACGAGCAGTACTTC	CAIGNRYEQYF
TRBJ1-2	TRBV10-3	few	TRBD1	TGTGCCATCAGTGAGACGCGACAGGGGGCTAACTATGGCTACACCTTC	CAISETRQGANYGYTF
TRBJ2-7	TRBV6-1	-	-	TGTGCCAGCAGTGACAAGCAGTACTTC	CASSDKQYF
TRBJ1-2	TRBV7-2	few	-	TGTGCCAGCAGCTTAGGAACCCCGATGAGCTACACCTTC	CASSLGTPMSYTF